This TCR beta chain was recorded in a study of blood T cell repertoires in COVID-19. Turning to the study itself: Whether acute or convalescent, the COVID-19 samples came from the United States, Italy and Spain.

Looked up from germline, CDR1 is SGHVS and CDR2 is FQNEAQ. CDR3 length equals 17 residues. Trimming took 6 bases from V and 0 from J, leaving 15 bases between them. In its sample, this clone was seen once. Assay used: immunoSEQ multiplex PCR; TCRdb lists only in-frame clones, some missing. The table includes 45,000 to 70,000 clones, 75% to 90% detected once. The TCR comes from a woman aged 55-70 years with active COVID-19. The V gene is TRBV7-8, the J gene TRBJ1-6, with a weak D call TRBD1 (6 bases). Sequenced material: peripheral blood. CDR3 DNA sequence: TGTGCCAGCAGGTTGACAGGAACAAGCTCCTATAATTCACCCCTCCACTTT. Translation: CASRLTGTSSYNSPLHF.